One sample yielded the 14 T cell receptor beta chains listed below, sequenced in a study of CD8 T cells in ankylosing spondylitis. Whole-study findings and limits: Ankylosing spondylitis blood appeared to carry a characteristic TCR beta motif of 7 or 8 highly homologous variants.

TCRdb passed the 5' RACE reads through MiXCR, listing each CDR3 protein once. The top ten clones hold approximately 15% of a sample with some 330,000 distinct CDR3 sequences, 8% of them seen once. These receptors' antigens are unknown. The specimen was blood, either unsorted or a sorted T cell fraction (not recorded which). Receptors originate from a male donor with ankylosing spondylitis.

The chain carries TRBV29-1 and TRBJ1-4; D possibly corresponds to TRBD1 (6 bases). V gave up 7 bases and J gave up 6 bases, with 18 bases separating them. CDR1 SQVTM and CDR2 ANQGSEA come from the germline V gene. The CDR3 is 14 residues long. This CDR3 is CSAEGGAGHEKLFF. The CDR3 nucleotides read TGCAGCGCCGAGGGGGGGGCAGGCCATGAAAAACTGTTTTTT.

The chain uses TRBV3-1 and TRBJ2-1; TRBD1 might be the D (5 bases). Trimming pared 0 bases from V and 9 bases from J, leaving 12 bases between. There are 14 residues in the CDR3. Germline V gene data show CDR1 as LGHDT and CDR2 as YNNKEL (reference sequence). The CDR3 nucleotides are TGTGCCAGCAGCCAAGATCAAGGGGATCCTGAGCAGTTCTTC. Protein product: CASSQDQGDPEQFF.

There are a few counts of this clonotype. This rearrangement joins TRBV4-2 to TRBJ2-7; 11 bases map to TRBD2. CDR1 and CDR2 from the germline V gene are LGHNA and YNFKEQ. Germline trimming cut 2 bases from V and 7 bases from J; bases unmatched to any gene: 4. The CDR3 covers 14 residues. The CDR3 reads CASSQQTSGKEQYF. CDR3 bases: TGTGCCAGCAGCCAACAGACTAGCGGGAAGGAGCAGTACTTC.

This clonotype was observed a few times. The rearrangement joins TRBV4-1 to TRBJ2-1; D gene unclear. The V end was cut by 2 bases, the J end by 0 bases, with 11 bases between. From germline, CDR1 is MGHRA and CDR2 YSYEKL. This CDR3 spans 16 amino acids. CDR3 protein: CASSQLYPSSYNEQFF. The DNA of the CDR3 is TGCGCCAGCAGCCAACTCTACCCGAGCTCCTACAATGAGCAGTTCTTC.

The chain is built from TRBV12-3 or TRBV12-4 and TRBJ2-4; 11 bases are a match to TRBD1. This CDR3 is 15 amino acids long. V shed 3 bases, J shed 6 bases, and the junction held 4 bases outside the gene matches. CDR3 sequence (DNA): TGTGCCAGCAGTTTTTGGACAGGGGGCAGAAACATTCAGTACTTC. Translated: CASSFWTGGRNIQYF.

V is TRBV6-1 and J is TRBJ1-5; the D gene is possibly TRBD1 (5 bases). The ends were cut back, 8 bases at V and 6 bases at J, with 17 bases in the middle. The V gene's germline CDR1 is MNHNS and CDR2 SASEGT. There are 14 residues in the CDR3. In DNA, the CDR3 is TGTGCCAGCCTCCGGGGAGGGGAGGCTCAGCCCCAGCATTTT. As protein: CASLRGGEAQPQHF.

This chain links TRBV6-2 or TRBV6-3 with TRBJ2-1, with a possible D match to TRBD2 (6 bases). This CDR3 has 15 amino acids. Germline-derived CDR1 and CDR2 are MNHEY and SVGEGT. Trimming took 2 bases from V and 7 from J, leaving 15 bases between them. CDR3 DNA sequence: TGTGCCAGCAGTTACGGAGGGAGAAGTTGGAATGAGCAGTTCTTC. Its protein product is CASSYGGRSWNEQFF.

This clonotype has a count of ten or more. This chain connects TRBV11-2 to TRBJ2-5; D might be TRBD2 (5 bases). Germline V CDR1 and CDR2: SGHAT, FQNNGV. This CDR3 spans 15 amino acids. The V end was cut by 3 bases, the J end by 5 bases, with 16 bases between. The CDR3 here is CASSFGGGPGETQYF. The CDR3 nucleotides are TGTGCCAGCAGCTTCGGAGGAGGACCGGGGGAGACCCAGTACTTC.

The CDR3 DNA reads TGTGCCACCAGCATTCCCAGGGCTAGCGGGCGCAATGAGCAGTTCTTC. It is translated as CATSIPRASGRNEQFF. This chain uses TRBV15 with TRBJ2-1; the match to TRBD2 covers 8 bases. Germline V CDR1 and CDR2: LNHNV, YYDKDF (reference sequence). This CDR3 spans 16 amino acids. The ends lost 4 bases at V and 6 bases at J; junction bases unmatched: 11.

This clonotype was detected a few times. V gene TRBV30 combines with J gene TRBJ1-1; the D gene is possibly TRBD1 (5 bases). CDR1 and CDR2 (germline): GTSNPN, SVGIG (reference sequence). Trimming removed 1 base from V and 3 bases from J, with 9 bases in between. The CDR3 has 13 residues. For the CDR3, the DNA is TGTGCCTGGAGTGCCCGAGGGGACACTGAAGCTTTCTTT. This translates into CAWSARGDTEAFF.

This rearrangement joins TRBV15 to TRBJ1-3; D is unresolved. Germline CDR1 LNHNV, CDR2 YYDKDF (reference sequence). The CDR3 has 15 amino acids. Trimming removed 0 bases at V and 2 bases at J, with 8 bases between. The DNA for the CDR3 is TGTGCCACCAGCAGAGATGGAGGCGCTGGAAACACCATATATTTT. Residues: CATSRDGGAGNTIYF.

In its sample, this clonotype was seen a few times. The chain joins TRBV6-2 or TRBV6-3 to TRBJ1-5, with D unresolved. The CDR3 runs to 14 residues. From germline, CDR1 is MNHEY and CDR2 SVGEGT. The V and J ends lost 6 bases and 1 base respectively, with 10 bases between them. CDR3 sequence (DNA): TGTGCCAGCAGGCCGATGATGAGCAATCAGCCCCAGCATTTT. Protein sequence: CASRPMMSNQPQHF.

CDR3 residues: CASNPTGGEKLFF. The CDR3, as DNA: TGCGCCAGCAACCCGACAGGGGGCGAAAAACTGTTTTTT. This chain links TRBV5-1 with TRBJ1-4; 10 positions agree with TRBD1. The CDR3 consists of 13 residues. V shed 6 bases, J shed 8 bases, and the junction held 4 bases outside the gene matches. Germline V gene lookup returns CDR1 SGHRS and CDR2 YFSETQ.

This clonotype has more than one count but fewer than ten. The CDR3 loop reads CASSEYGTFYEQYF. CDR3 nucleotides: TGTGCCAGCAGTGAATACGGGACCTTTTACGAGCAGTACTTC. V and J are TRBV25-1 and TRBJ2-7, with D perhaps matching TRBD1 or TRBD2 (5 bases each). Trimming removed 0 bases at V and 4 bases at J, with 10 bases between. The germline V gene has CDR1 MGHDK and CDR2 SYGVNS. The CDR3 has 14 amino acids.